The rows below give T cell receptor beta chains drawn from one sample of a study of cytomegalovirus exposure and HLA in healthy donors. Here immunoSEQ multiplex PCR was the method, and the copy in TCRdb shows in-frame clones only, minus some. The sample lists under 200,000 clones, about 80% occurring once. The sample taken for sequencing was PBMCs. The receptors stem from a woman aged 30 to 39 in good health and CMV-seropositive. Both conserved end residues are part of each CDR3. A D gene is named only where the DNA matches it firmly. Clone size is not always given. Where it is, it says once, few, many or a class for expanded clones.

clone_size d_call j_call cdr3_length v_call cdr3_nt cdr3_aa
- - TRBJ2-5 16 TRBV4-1 TGCGCCAGCAGCCAATCGACGGGACTGCTACAAGAGACCCAGTACTTC CASSQSTGLLQETQYF
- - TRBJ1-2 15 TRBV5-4 TGTGCCAGCAAAAATCGGGGGGTGATTAACTATGGCTACACCTTC CASKNRGVINYGYTF
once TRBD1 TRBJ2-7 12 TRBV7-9 TGTGCCAGCAGCTGGGGACAGAACGAGCAGTACTTC CASSWGQNEQYF
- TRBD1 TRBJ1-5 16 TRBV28 TGTGCCAGCAGTTTCCGGGGACAGGGAGTGGGTCAGCCCCAGCATTTT CASSFRGQGVGQPQHF
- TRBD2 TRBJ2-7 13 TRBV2 TGTGCAACGAGGGCTAGCGGAATCTACGAGCAGTACTTC CATRASGIYEQYF
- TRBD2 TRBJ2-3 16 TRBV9 TGTGCCAGCAGCCCTCTGAGGACTAGCCTCACAGATACGCAGTATTTT CASSPLRTSLTDTQYF
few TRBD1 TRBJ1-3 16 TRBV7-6 TGTGCCAGCAGCTTAGTCCCGACAGGGGCTGGAAACACCATATATTTT CASSLVPTGAGNTIYF
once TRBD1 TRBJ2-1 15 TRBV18 TGTGCCAGCTCACCTGGGACAGACCTTTACAATGAGCAGTTCTTC CASSPGTDLYNEQFF
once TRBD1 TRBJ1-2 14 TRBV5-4 TGTGCCAGCAGCGGACCGGGGACAGACTATGGCTACACCTTC CASSGPGTDYGYTF
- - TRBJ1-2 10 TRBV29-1 TGCAGCGTTGATACACGTGGCTACACCTTC CSVDTRGYTF
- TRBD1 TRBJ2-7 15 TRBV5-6 TGTGCCAGCAGCTTGATGGACAGGGACGCCTACGAGCAGTACTTC CASSLMDRDAYEQYF
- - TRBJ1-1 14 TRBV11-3 TGTGCCAGCAGCTTAGTTGTCAGGGGAACTGAAGCTTTCTTT CASSLVVRGTEAFF
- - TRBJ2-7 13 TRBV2 TGTGCCAGCAGTGGACAGGTATCCTACGAGCAGTACTTC CASSGQVSYEQYF
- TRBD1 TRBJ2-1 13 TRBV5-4 TGTGCCAGCAGCCGGACAGGTCGAAATGAGCAGTTCTTC CASSRTGRNEQFF
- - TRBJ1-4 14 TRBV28 TGTGCCAGCAGCCCAGGGGTGCAGCATGAAAAACTGTTTTTT CASSPGVQHEKLFF
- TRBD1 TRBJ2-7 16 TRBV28 TGTGCCAGTATAACAATAACGGACAGGGGGCATTACGAGCAGTACTTC CASITITDRGHYEQYF
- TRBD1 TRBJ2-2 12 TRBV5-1 TGCGCCAGCAGCCGGGGACAGGGGGAGCTGTTTTTT CASSRGQGELFF
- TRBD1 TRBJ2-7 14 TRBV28 TGTGCCAGCAGAGGACAGGGGCGAGACTACGAGCAGTACTTC CASRGQGRDYEQYF
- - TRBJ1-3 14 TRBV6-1 TGTGCCAGCAGTGAACAGGGCTCTGGAAACACCATATATTTT CASSEQGSGNTIYF
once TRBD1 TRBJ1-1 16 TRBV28 TGTGCCAGCAGGGACGTGACAGGGGGGGTGAACACTGAAGCTTTCTTT CASRDVTGGVNTEAFF
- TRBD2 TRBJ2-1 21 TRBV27 TGTGCCAGCAGTTTATTTTCTCCTAGATGGACTAGCGGGAGGGTTGGCGATGAGCAGTTCTTC CASSLFSPRWTSGRVGDEQFF
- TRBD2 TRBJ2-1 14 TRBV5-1 TGCGCCAGCAGCGGTACGGGGGGGGACGGTGAGCAGTTCTTC CASSGTGGDGEQFF
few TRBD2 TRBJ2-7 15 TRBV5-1 TGCGCCAGCAGCTTGTCGGGACTAGGGGGGTACGAGCAGTACTTC CASSLSGLGGYEQYF
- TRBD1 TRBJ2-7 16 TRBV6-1 TGTGCCAGCAGTGAAGCCAGGACAGGATTACTCTACGAGCAGTACTTC CASSEARTGLLYEQYF
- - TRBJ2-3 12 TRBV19 TGTGCCAGTAGTGCGAATCTAGATACGCAGTATTTT CASSANLDTQYF
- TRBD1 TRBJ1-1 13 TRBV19 TGTGCCAGTAGGGACAGGGAGGCCACTGAAGCTTTCTTT CASRDREATEAFF
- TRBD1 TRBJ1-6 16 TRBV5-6 TGTGCCAGCAGCCCCGGGACAGGGGATTCTAATTCACCCCTCCACTTT CASSPGTGDSNSPLHF
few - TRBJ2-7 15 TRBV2 TGTGCCAGCAGCGTGGACAGATTCTACTCCTACGAGCAGTACTTC CASSVDRFYSYEQYF
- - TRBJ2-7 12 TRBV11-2 TGTGCCAGCAGCCTAGATAGTTACGAGCAGTACTTC CASSLDSYEQYF
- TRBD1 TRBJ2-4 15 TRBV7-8 TGTGCCAGCAGCGTCGACAGGGTGGCCAAAAACATTCAGTACTTC CASSVDRVAKNIQYF
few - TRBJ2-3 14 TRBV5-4 TGTGCCAGCAGCTCATCCGGGGGCACAGATACGCAGTATTTT CASSSSGGTDTQYF
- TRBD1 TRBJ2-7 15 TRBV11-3 TGTGCCAGCAGTTCCCCTTGGACAGGGGACTACGAGCAGTACTTC CASSSPWTGDYEQYF
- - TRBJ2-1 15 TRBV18 TGTGCCAGCTCCTCCGTCCAGGGAATCGACAATGAGCAGTTCTTC CASSSVQGIDNEQFF
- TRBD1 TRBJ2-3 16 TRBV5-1 TGCGCCAGCAGCCCCCCTGGACAGGCTAGCACAGATACGCAGTATTTT CASSPPGQASTDTQYF
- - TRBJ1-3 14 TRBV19 TGTGCCAGTAGTCCGCAGGGAGGTGGAAACACCATATATTTT CASSPQGGGNTIYF
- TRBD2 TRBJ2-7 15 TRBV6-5 TGTGCCAGCAGTTACGAGATAGCGGGAAACCACGAGCAGTACTTC CASSYEIAGNHEQYF
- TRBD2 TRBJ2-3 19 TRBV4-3 TGCGCCAGCAGCCAAGACCCGACTAGTAGCGGGAGTTGGACAGATACGCAGTATTTT CASSQDPTSSGSWTDTQYF
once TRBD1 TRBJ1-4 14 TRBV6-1 TGTGCCAGCAGTGACGACAGGGGGAATGAAAAACTGTTTTTT CASSDDRGNEKLFF
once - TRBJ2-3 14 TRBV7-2 TGTGCCAGCAGCTTAGCTACAGGGCCAGATACGCAGTATTTT CASSLATGPDTQYF
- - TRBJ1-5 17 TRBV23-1 TGCGCCAGCAGTCAATCGGGGCAGGGCTACGGCAATCAGCCCCAGCATTTT CASSQSGQGYGNQPQHF
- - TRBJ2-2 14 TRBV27 TGTGCCAGCAGGCGGGACAGCTTAACCGGGGAGCTGTTTTTT CASRRDSLTGELFF
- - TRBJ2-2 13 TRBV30 TGTGTCTGGGGTCCGGGTAACACCGGGGAGCTGTTTTTT CVWGPGNTGELFF
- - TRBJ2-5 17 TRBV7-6 TGTGCCAGCAGCTTGTTCCGGGACAACTCCTACCAAGAGACCCAGTACTTC CASSLFRDNSYQETQYF
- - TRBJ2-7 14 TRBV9 TGTGCCAGCAGCGTAGGGGGGCTGAATTTCGAGCAGTACTTC CASSVGGLNFEQYF
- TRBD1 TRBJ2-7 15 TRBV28 TGTGCCAGCTCCTACCCTCAGGACAGGGGGCTCGAGCAGTACTTC CASSYPQDRGLEQYF
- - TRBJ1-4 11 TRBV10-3 TGTGCCATCAGTCCAGGGGAAAAACTGTTTTTT CAISPGEKLFF
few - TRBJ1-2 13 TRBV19 TGTGCCAGTAGTATGAAGCGGGGCAGGGGCTACACCTTC CASSMKRGRGYTF
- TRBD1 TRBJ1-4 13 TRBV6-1 TGTGCCAGCCAAACAGGGGGCAGTGAAAAACTGTTTTTT CASQTGGSEKLFF
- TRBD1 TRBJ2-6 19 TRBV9 TGTGCCAGCAGCGTTCGGCCTCGGGACAGCCGCTCTGGGGCCAACGTCCTGACTTTC CASSVRPRDSRSGANVLTF
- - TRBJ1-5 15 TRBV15 TGTGCCACTTCGTCGAGGGAGTCTGGCAATCAGCCCCAGCATTTT CATSSRESGNQPQHF
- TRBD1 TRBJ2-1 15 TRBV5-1 TGCGCCAGCAGCTTGTTGCCAGGGGGTTTCAATGAGCAGTTCTTC CASSLLPGGFNEQFF
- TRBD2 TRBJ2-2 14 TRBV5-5 TGTGCCAGCAGCCGGGGGGTAAACACCGGGGAGCTGTTTTTT CASSRGVNTGELFF